In its sample, the clone carrying this T cell receptor (beta chain) was seen a few times. Its target is unknown. The data were obtained in a study of breast tumors, draining lymph nodes, adjacent tissues. TCRdb re-called the multiplex PCR reads through MiXCR, storing one row per CDR3 protein. The data hold some 150,000 distinct CDR3 sequences, with approximately 20% observed a single time. The study, taken as a whole, reports: Findings are consistent with lymph node origin and intratumoral expansion of most tumor T cells.

CDR3 length: 17 residues. V was clipped by 0 bases and J by 8 bases; unmatched bases: 14. Germline-derived CDR1 and CDR2 are SGHNT and YYREEE (reference sequence). Axillary draining lymph nodes of breast cancer patients supplied the node samples. The clonotype was recovered from a female donor with breast cancer. Some clones in this sample may be carry-over from other donors' samples. Input material: axillary lymph node tissue. The chain is built from TRBV5-4 and TRBJ1-2; 9 nucleotides line up with TRBD1. Here the CDR3 reads CASSLGTGAQNYGGYTF. CDR3 sequence (DNA): TGTGCCAGCAGCTTGGGGACAGGGGCCCAAAACTATGGCGGCTACACCTTC.